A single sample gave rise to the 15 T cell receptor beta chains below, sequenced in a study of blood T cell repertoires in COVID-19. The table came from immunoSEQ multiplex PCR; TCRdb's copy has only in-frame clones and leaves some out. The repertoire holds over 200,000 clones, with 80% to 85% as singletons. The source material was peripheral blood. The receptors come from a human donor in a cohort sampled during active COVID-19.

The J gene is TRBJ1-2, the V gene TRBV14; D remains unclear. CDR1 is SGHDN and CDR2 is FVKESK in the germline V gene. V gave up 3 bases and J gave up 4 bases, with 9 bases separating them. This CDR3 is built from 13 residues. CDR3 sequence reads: CASSQHSSYGYTF. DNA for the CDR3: TGTGCCAGCAGCCAGCATAGTAGCTATGGCTACACCTTC. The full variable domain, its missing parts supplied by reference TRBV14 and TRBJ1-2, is EAGVTQFPSHSVIEKGQTVTLRCDPISGHDNLYWYRRVMGKEIKFLLHFVKESKQDESGMPNNRFLAERTGGTYSTLKVQPAELEDSGVYFCASSQHSSYGYTFGSGTRLTVV.

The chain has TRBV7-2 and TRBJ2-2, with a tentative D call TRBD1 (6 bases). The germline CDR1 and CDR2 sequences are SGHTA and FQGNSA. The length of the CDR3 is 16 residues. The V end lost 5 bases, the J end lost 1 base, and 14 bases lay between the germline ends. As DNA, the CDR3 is TGTGCCAGCAGCGTTTCCGGGACACAGAACACCGGGGAGCTGTTTTTT. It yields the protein CASSVSGTQNTGELFF.

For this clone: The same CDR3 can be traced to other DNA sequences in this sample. The CDR3 DNA reads TGTGCCAGCTCACGAGGCGGAAATCAGCCCCAGCATTTT. This gives the protein CASSRGGNQPQHF. This chain connects TRBV18 to TRBJ1-5; no reliable D call. The germline V and J ends were trimmed by 4 bases and 4 bases, with 8 bases remaining between them. Germline V gene lookup returns CDR1 KGHSH and CDR2 LQKENI. The CDR3 is made up of 13 amino acids.

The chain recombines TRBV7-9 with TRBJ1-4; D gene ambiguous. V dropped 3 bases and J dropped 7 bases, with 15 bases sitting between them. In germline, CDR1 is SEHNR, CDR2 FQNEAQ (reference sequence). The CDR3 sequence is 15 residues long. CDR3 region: CASSLVGSLGEKLFF. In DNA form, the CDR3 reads TGTGCCAGCAGCTTGGTTGGGAGTTTAGGTGAAAAACTGTTTTTT.

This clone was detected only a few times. The CDR3 bases are TGTGCTAGTGGTTTGGTAGGGGCAGGTCCCCCGACCCTCCACTTT. Translated, it gives CASGLVGAGPPTLHF. The chain joins TRBV12-5 to TRBJ1-6; tentatively, D is TRBD1 (5 bases). CDR3 length: 15 amino acids. The V gene's germline CDR1 is LGHNT and CDR2 FRNRAP. V lost 0 bases and J lost 14, with 17 bases in between.

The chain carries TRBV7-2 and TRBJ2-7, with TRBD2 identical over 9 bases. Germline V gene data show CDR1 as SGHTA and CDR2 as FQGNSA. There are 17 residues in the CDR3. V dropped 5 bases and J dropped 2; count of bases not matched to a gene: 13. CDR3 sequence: CASSPQNIAGGTYEQYF. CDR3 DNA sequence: TGTGCCAGCAGCCCCCAAAACATTGCGGGAGGGACCTACGAGCAGTACTTC.

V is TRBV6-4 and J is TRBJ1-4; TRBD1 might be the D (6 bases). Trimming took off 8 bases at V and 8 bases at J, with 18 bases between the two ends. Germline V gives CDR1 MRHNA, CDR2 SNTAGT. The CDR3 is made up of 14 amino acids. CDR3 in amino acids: CASCGEGGGEKLFF. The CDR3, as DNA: TGTGCCAGCTGCGGTGAGGGAGGGGGGGAAAAACTGTTTTTT.

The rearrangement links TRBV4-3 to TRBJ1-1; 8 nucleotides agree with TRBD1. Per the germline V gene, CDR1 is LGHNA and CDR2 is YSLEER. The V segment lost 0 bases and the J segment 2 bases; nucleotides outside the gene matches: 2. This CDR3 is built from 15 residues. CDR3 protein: CASSQETGGNTEAFF. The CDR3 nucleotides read TGCGCCAGCAGCCAAGAAACAGGGGGTAACACTGAAGCTTTCTTT.

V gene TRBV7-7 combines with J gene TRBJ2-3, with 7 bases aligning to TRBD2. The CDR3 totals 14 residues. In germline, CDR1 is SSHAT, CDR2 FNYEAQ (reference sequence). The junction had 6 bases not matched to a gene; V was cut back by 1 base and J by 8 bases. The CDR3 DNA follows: TGTGCCAGCAGCTTAGACGGGAGGTGGGGTACGCAGTATTTT. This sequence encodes CASSLDGRWGTQYF.

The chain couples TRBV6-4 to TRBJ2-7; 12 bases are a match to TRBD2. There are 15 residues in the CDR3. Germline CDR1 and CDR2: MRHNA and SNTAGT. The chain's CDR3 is CASGTSGPQGHEQYF. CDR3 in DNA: TGTGCAAGTGGGACTAGCGGGCCCCAGGGGCACGAGCAGTACTTC.

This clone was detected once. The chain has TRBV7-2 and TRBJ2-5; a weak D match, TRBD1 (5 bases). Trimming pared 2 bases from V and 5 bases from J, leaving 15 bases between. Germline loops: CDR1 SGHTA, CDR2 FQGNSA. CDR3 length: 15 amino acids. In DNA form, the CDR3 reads TGTGCCAGCAGCTTACAGGGCCGGACCGCGGAGACCCAGTACTTC. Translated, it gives CASSLQGRTAETQYF.

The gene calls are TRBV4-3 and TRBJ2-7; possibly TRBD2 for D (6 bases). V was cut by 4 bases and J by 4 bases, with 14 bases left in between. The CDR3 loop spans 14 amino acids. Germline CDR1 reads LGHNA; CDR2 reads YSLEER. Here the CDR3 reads CASSRDLKFYEQYF. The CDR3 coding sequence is TGCGCCAGCAGCCGGGACTTAAAGTTTTACGAGCAGTACTTC.

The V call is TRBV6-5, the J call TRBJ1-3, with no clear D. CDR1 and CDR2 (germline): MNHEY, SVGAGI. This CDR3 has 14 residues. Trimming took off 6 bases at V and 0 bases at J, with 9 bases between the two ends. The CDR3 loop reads CASRTPGSGNTIYF. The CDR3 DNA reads TGTGCCAGCAGGACCCCAGGCTCTGGAAACACCATATATTTT.

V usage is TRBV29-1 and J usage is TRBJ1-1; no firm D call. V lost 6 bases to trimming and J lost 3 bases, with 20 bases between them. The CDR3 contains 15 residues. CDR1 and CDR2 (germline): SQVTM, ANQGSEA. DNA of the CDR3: TGCAGCGTCCACACTTGGACGGAGGAGGACACTGAAGCTTTCTTT. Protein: CSVHTWTEEDTEAFF.

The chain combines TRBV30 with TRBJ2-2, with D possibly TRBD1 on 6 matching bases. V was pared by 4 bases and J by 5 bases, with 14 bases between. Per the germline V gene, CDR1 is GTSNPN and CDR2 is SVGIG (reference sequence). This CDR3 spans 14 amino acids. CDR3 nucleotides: TGTGCCTGGATCCAGGGGATTATGACCGGGGAGCTGTTTTTT. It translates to CAWIQGIMTGELFF.